The 10 T cell receptor beta chains reported below all come from one sample, sequenced in a study of vaccination effects on CD4 cells after COVID-19. Cultured cells yielded isolated CD4+ T cells after more than nine days. These receptors have no identified antigens. TCRdb's copy holds only in-frame clones and misses some; the assay was immunoSEQ multiplex PCR. The sample lists fewer than 40,000 clones; approximately 67% were seen once. This sample comprised CD4+ T cells from PBMCs cultured without peptide, obtained before COVID-19 vaccination. The receptors were gathered from a human donor who received a COVID-19 vaccine.

The chain uses TRBV5-4 and TRBJ2-7, with D unclear. V was shortened by 4 bases and J by 0 bases, with 14 bases between the two germline ends. The CDR3 is 15 residues long. CDR1 is SGHNT and CDR2 is YYREEE in the germline V gene (reference sequence). For the CDR3, the DNA is TGTGCCAGCAGCACTTCGACCGTTAGCTCCTACGAGCAGTACTTC. It encodes CASSTSTVSSYEQYF.

This chain uses TRBV19 with TRBJ1-2; D call uncertain. Germline V lookup: CDR1 LNHDA, CDR2 SQIVND (reference sequence). The CDR3 spans 14 residues. With 2 bases removed from V and 7 bases from J, the gap between germline ends came to 14 bases. DNA of the CDR3: TGTGCCAGTAGTATAAGTCAGGCACCGGGTGGCTACACCTTC. Translation gives CASSISQAPGGYTF.

V is TRBV6-5 and J is TRBJ2-7; D perhaps matches TRBD1 (6 bases). The CDR3 runs 15 residues. Germline V gene data show CDR1 as MNHEY and CDR2 as SVGAGI. Trimming left V 8 bases short and J 2 bases short, with 19 bases between. CDR3 sequence: CASSPRQDVAYEQYF. The CDR3 coding sequence is TGTGCCAGCTCCCCCAGACAGGACGTAGCCTACGAGCAGTACTTC.

This chain joins TRBV2 and TRBJ2-6, with D unresolved. CDR1 and CDR2 from the germline V gene are SNHLY and FYNNEI. V shed 4 bases and J shed 1 base, with 2 bases lying between them. This CDR3 has 13 residues. The CDR3 is CASSGSGANVLTF. The CDR3 region has the DNA TGTGCCAGCAGTGGGTCTGGGGCCAACGTCCTGACTTTC. Full variable domain (remainder filled in from reference TRBV2 and TRBJ2-6): EPEVTQTPSHQVTQMGQEVILRCVPISNHLYFYWYRQILGQKVEFLVSFYNNEISEKSEIFDDQFSVERPDGSNFTLKIRSTKLEDSAMYFCASSGSGANVLTFGAGSRLTVL.

In this sample, this clone turned up once. The chain employs TRBV19 and TRBJ2-5; a weak D match, TRBD2 (6 bases). The CDR3 extends over 14 amino acids. The V end was cut by 6 bases, the J end by 5 bases, with 16 bases between. Germline V gives CDR1 LNHDA, CDR2 SQIVND (reference sequence). CDR3 coding DNA: TGTGCCAGTAGCCCTCGACTAGTTCATGAGACCCAGTACTTC. Amino acids: CASSPRLVHETQYF.

The gene calls are TRBV18 and TRBJ1-1; tentative D call: TRBD1 (5 bases). Trimming stripped 2 bases from V and 7 bases from J, with 20 bases between. Germline values: CDR1 KGHSH, CDR2 LQKENI. This CDR3 comprises 16 residues. The CDR3 region is CASSPIWDAKTIEAFF. CDR3 in DNA: TGTGCCAGCTCACCAATTTGGGACGCAAAAACCATTGAAGCTTTCTTT.

A few counts support this clone. The chain combines TRBV14 with TRBJ2-7; 9 bases fit TRBD1. V was pared by 4 bases and J by 3 bases, with 4 bases of the junction left unmatched. The CDR3 extends over 14 amino acids. Germline assignment: CDR1 SGHDN and CDR2 FVKESK. DNA of the CDR3: TGTGCCAGCAGCCCCCGGGACAGGGACTACGAGCAGTACTTC. Translating it yields CASSPRDRDYEQYF.

On this clone: This could be a read error, since a much larger clone is one nucleotide away. At the DNA level, this CDR3 is encoded by other sequences in the same sample as well. J is TRBJ1-2 and V is TRBV10-1; TRBD1 is a possible D gene (5 bases). This CDR3 is built from 13 residues. Trimming removed 6 bases from V and 1 base from J, with 9 bases in between. Germline values: CDR1 WNHNN, CDR2 SYGVQD (reference sequence). The chain's CDR3 is CASSWDGNYGYTF. CDR3 DNA: TGCGCCAGCAGCTGGGACGGTAACTATGGCTACACCTTC.

This clone has just a few counts. The rearrangement joins TRBV9 to TRBJ2-3; 9 bases line up with TRBD2. The length of the CDR3 is 19 residues. CDR1 is SGDLS and CDR2 is YYNGEE in the germline V gene. The trim removed 1 base at V and 0 bases at J, leaving 12 bases unmatched. The DNA of the CDR3 is TGTGCCAGCAGCGTAATGGCGGGGGGGCCAGTAATCAGCACAGATACGCAGTATTTT. It is translated as CASSVMAGGPVISTDTQYF.

This clone occurred once. The rearrangement joins TRBV18 to TRBJ2-5; a weak D match, TRBD2 (6 bases). The CDR3 consists of 13 residues. Between the trimmed V and J ends, which lost 3 bases and 4 bases, there was a span of 9 bases. Germline CDR1 reads KGHSH; CDR2 reads LQKENI. This CDR3 is CASSPGGAETQYF. CDR3 nucleotides: TGTGCCAGCTCACCGGGGGGAGCAGAGACCCAGTACTTC.